The clone carrying this T cell receptor (beta chain) was recorded only once. Its antigen is undetermined. A J-beta primer mix and a sample-barcoded 5' primer were used in a second PCR of roughly 6 to 12 cycles. Per sample, CDR3-containing paired-end reads numbered at least 2.5 million. TCRdb fed the 5' RACE reads into MiXCR, producing one record per CDR3 protein. The sample holds more than 800,000 distinct CDR3 sequences, about 30% seen once. This sample stems from a study of blood T cells in healthy people across ages. Study-wide background: When template switching was applied, about one barcoded beta molecule was captured per two T cells. Findings of the study overall: There was a strong correlation between TCR beta diversity and naive T cell percentage.

The CDR3 has 16 residues. J gave up 7 bases and V 5 bases, and 10 bases lay outside the gene matches. Germline CDR1 and CDR2: SGHAT and FQDESV (reference sequence). The sequencing sample was made of blood. The clonotype was recovered from a woman of 80 years or more in good health. The chain couples TRBV11-1 to TRBJ2-1, with 11 bases identical to TRBD2. CDR3 region: CASSPVVAGGWNEQFF. The CDR3 DNA reads TGTGCCAGCAGCCCAGTGGTAGCGGGGGGGTGGAATGAGCAGTTCTTC.